Following are 20 T cell receptor beta chains from one sample sequenced in a study of T cell responses to AZD1222 COVID-19 vaccine (dated by TCRdb to the early 2020s). Receptor amplification or capture employed the immunoSEQ multiplex PCR assay. TCRdb mirrors the immuneACCESS table, restricted to in-frame sequences. Some clones are absent from its copies; in checked studies, under half trace to an unresolved V gene, and the reason for the others is unknown. The sample yields roughly 150,000 clones; roughly 88% were counted once. 3% to 4% of the sample lies in the top ten. The sample's time point label, in plain terms: baseline before first vaccination. In light of the paper, this sample's treatment or condition label describes: meningococcal conjugate vaccine given as trial control. Sequenced material: peripheral blood, taken on day 0 of MenACWY control vaccination. These receptors all stem from an adult in good health.

The chain links TRBV30 to TRBJ2-2; 10 nucleotides align to TRBD2. V dropped 0 bases and J dropped 4; count of bases not matched to a gene: 5. Germline CDR1 is GTSNPN and CDR2 is SVGIG (reference sequence). CDR3 length: 16 residues. CDR3 protein: CAWSVPSGGTTGELFF. The CDR3 DNA sequence: TGTGCCTGGAGTGTACCTAGCGGGGGAACCACCGGGGAGCTGTTTTTT.

The genes are TRBV6-2 or TRBV6-3 and TRBJ2-7; maybe TRBD1 (6 bases). Trimming left V 3 bases short and J 6 bases short, with 12 bases between. Germline assignment: CDR1 MNHEY and CDR2 SVGEGT. The CDR3 length is 13 residues. CDR3 in DNA: TGTGCCAGCAGTTATGGAAGGGGGAGCGAGCAGTACTTC. It is translated as CASSYGRGSEQYF.

This sequence joins TRBV18 and TRBJ2-7; 12 bases map to TRBD1. V shed 6 bases and J 5 bases; nucleotides not matched to a gene: 2. This CDR3 has 13 residues. Germline V gene sequence: CDR1 KGHSH, CDR2 LQKENI. CDR3 nucleotides: TGTGCCAGCTCCGGGACAGGGGGCAACGAGCAGTACTTC. The encoded protein is CASSGTGGNEQYF. The variable domain in full, completed from reference TRBV18 and TRBJ2-7, reads NAGVMQNPRHLVRRRGQEARLRCSPMKGHSHVYWYRQLPEEGLKFMVYLQKENIIDESGMPKERFSAEFPKEGPSILRIQQVVRGDSAAYFCASSGTGGNEQYFGPGTRLTVT.

This clone was counted a few times. The V call is TRBV5-1, the J call TRBJ2-1; 11 bases fit TRBD2. Germline assignment: CDR1 SGHRS and CDR2 YFSETQ. V was clipped by 1 base and J by 7 bases; unmatched bases: 7. CDR3 size: 16 residues. The CDR3 loop is CASSLTLAGGPNEQFF. The CDR3 bases are TGCGCCAGCAGCTTGACCTTAGCGGGGGGGCCGAATGAGCAGTTCTTC.

The V gene is TRBV19, the J gene TRBJ2-4; TRBD1 might be the D (5 bases). V shed 6 bases and J shed 0 bases, with 9 bases lying between them. The CDR3 is 14 amino acids. Per germline, CDR1 LNHDA and CDR2 SQIVND (reference sequence). CDR3 sequence reads: CASRNQGAKNIQYF. The CDR3 DNA follows: TGTGCCAGTAGGAATCAGGGAGCCAAAAACATTCAGTACTTC. The whole variable domain, filled in from reference TRBV19 and TRBJ2-4, reads DGGITQSPKYLFRKEGQNVTLSCEQNLNHDAMYWYRQDPGQGLRLIYYSQIVNDFQKGDIAEGYSVSREKKESFPLTVTSAQKNPTAFYLCASRNQGAKNIQYFGAGTRLSVL.

The J gene is TRBJ1-6, the V gene TRBV27; D unclear. Germline V gives CDR1 MNHEY, CDR2 SMNVEV (reference sequence). The CDR3 runs to 15 residues. The V end was cut by 2 bases, the J end by 2 bases, with 7 bases between. The CDR3 coding sequence is TGTGCCAGCAGTTTAAGTCTCACCTATAATTCACCCCTCCACTTT. Its translation is CASSLSLTYNSPLHF.

The V and J genes are TRBV27 and TRBJ1-4; no clear D. Trimming removed 0 bases from V and 6 bases from J, with 11 bases in between. This CDR3 is 15 amino acids long. Germline lookup yields CDR1 MNHEY and CDR2 SMNVEV (reference sequence). CDR3: CASSLSGGEYEKLFF. The CDR3 region has the DNA TGTGCCAGCAGTTTATCGGGCGGAGAGTATGAAAAACTGTTTTTT.

V is TRBV12-5 and J is TRBJ1-3; D unresolved. The V and J ends lost 2 bases and 0 bases respectively, with 8 bases between them. This CDR3 region has 15 residues. The V gene's germline CDR1 is LGHNT and CDR2 FRNRAP. CDR3 region: CASGLWTASGNTIYF. The CDR3 DNA follows: TGTGCTAGTGGTTTGTGGACTGCCTCTGGAAACACCATATATTTT.

V usage is TRBV18 and J usage is TRBJ2-3, with 16 bases identical to TRBD2. V shed 1 base, J shed 1 base, and the junction held 5 bases outside the gene matches. The germline V gene encodes CDR1 KGHSH and CDR2 LQKENI. There are 19 residues in the CDR3. The DNA of the CDR3 is TGTGCCAGCTCACCACTGGGACTAGCGGGAGGGCCTCGCACAGATACGCAGTATTTT. This translates into CASSPLGLAGGPRTDTQYF.

The chain carries TRBV3-1 (or the pseudogene TRBV3-2) and TRBJ2-1; D possibly corresponds to TRBD1 (6 bases). V was shortened by 4 bases and J by 4 bases, with 14 bases between the two germline ends. There are 15 residues in the CDR3. Germline CDR1 is LGHDT and CDR2 is YNNKEL (reference sequence). CDR3 in amino acids: CASSLQGYGYNEQFF. The CDR3 DNA reads TGTGCCAGCAGCCTACAGGGTTACGGATACAATGAGCAGTTCTTC.

As DNA, the CDR3 is TGTGCCAGCAGCTTTCAGGGTTCCTACGAGCAGTACTTC. This encodes CASSFQGSYEQYF. The V and J genes are TRBV7-9 and TRBJ2-7, with a possible D match to TRBD1 (5 bases). Trimming removed 3 bases from V and 1 base from J, with 7 bases in between. The germline gives CDR1 SEHNR, CDR2 FQNEAQ (reference sequence). CDR3 length: 13 residues. Drawing the rest from reference TRBV7-9 and TRBJ2-7, the complete variable domain is DTGVSQNPRHKITKRGQNVTFRCDPISEHNRLYWYRQTLGQGPEFLTYFQNEAQLEKSRLLSDRFSAERPKGSFSTLEIQRTEQGDSAMYLCASSFQGSYEQYFGPGTRLTVT.

The rearrangement uses TRBV7-3 and TRBJ1-1; D remains unclear. V was pared by 5 bases and J by 7 bases, with 11 bases between. This CDR3 comprises 12 residues. Germline V lookup: CDR1 SGHTA, CDR2 FQGTGA. Here the CDR3 reads CASSRKGGEAFF. For the CDR3, the DNA is TGTGCCAGCAGCCGAAAGGGTGGTGAAGCTTTCTTT.

The chain links TRBV18 to TRBJ2-7, with 8 bases lining up with TRBD1. Germline CDR1 KGHSH, CDR2 LQKENI. The CDR3 is made up of 13 amino acids. V lost 7 bases and J lost 0; bases outside the gene matches: 2. This CDR3 is CASWDRSSYEQYF. In DNA form, the CDR3 reads TGTGCCAGCTGGGACAGGAGCTCCTACGAGCAGTACTTC. The complete variable domain, with remaining parts taken from reference TRBV18 and TRBJ2-7, reads NAGVMQNPRHLVRRRGQEARLRCSPMKGHSHVYWYRQLPEEGLKFMVYLQKENIIDESGMPKERFSAEFPKEGPSILRIQQVVRGDSAAYFCASWDRSSYEQYFGPGTRLTVT.

A few counts support this clone. The genes are TRBV7-8 and TRBJ2-2; possibly TRBD1 or TRBD2 for D (6 bases each). The V gene's germline CDR1 is SGHVS and CDR2 FQNEAQ. CDR3 length equals 13 residues. Deletions cut 1 base from V and 7 bases from J, with 7 bases between. The CDR3 loop is CASSLEGGGELFF. The CDR3 DNA is TGTGCCAGCAGCTTAGAGGGGGGCGGGGAGCTGTTTTTT.

This clone was counted only a few times. CDR3 sequence (DNA): TGTGCCAGCAGCGTAGGTTCTTTCACAGATACGCAGTATTTT. Translation: CASSVGSFTDTQYF. The chain uses TRBV9 and TRBJ2-3, with no clear D. Germline CDR1 is SGDLS and CDR2 is YYNGEE. The CDR3 sequence is 14 residues long. V was clipped by 0 bases and J by 2 bases, with 7 bases between them.

The chain couples TRBV3-1 (or the pseudogene TRBV3-2) to TRBJ1-2, with 11 bases aligning to TRBD1. Trimming removed 6 bases from V and 2 bases from J; junction bases left unmatched: 23. CDR1 and CDR2 from the germline V gene are LGHDT and YNNKEL (reference sequence). The CDR3 runs 21 residues. CDR3 amino acids: CASSFTLVGRTGGIGNYGYTF. CDR3 sequence (DNA): TGTGCCAGCAGTTTCACCCTAGTCGGCAGGACAGGGGGCATCGGGAACTATGGCTACACCTTC.

The chain is built from TRBV6-5 and TRBJ2-2; D possibly corresponds to TRBD1 (6 bases). V dropped 6 bases and J dropped 1 base, with 12 bases sitting between them. Germline V CDR1 and CDR2: MNHEY, SVGAGI. This CDR3 has 15 amino acids. In nucleotides, the CDR3 is TGTGCCAGCAGGGGGGACATTAAGAACACCGGGGAGCTGTTTTTT. It specifies CASRGDIKNTGELFF.

CDR3 in amino acids: CASSPGLAGGGNEQFF. CDR3 nucleotides: TGTGCCAGCAGCCCGGGACTAGCGGGAGGAGGCAATGAGCAGTTCTTC. This sequence joins TRBV9 and TRBJ2-1; TRBD2 agrees at 15 bases. CDR3 length: 16 amino acids. Trimming at V came to 4 bases and at J to 6 bases, leaving 5 bases not matched to a gene. Germline CDR1 and CDR2: SGDLS and YYNGEE.

The chain employs TRBV10-3 and TRBJ1-1, with a possible D match to TRBD1 (6 bases). CDR1 and CDR2 from the germline V gene are ENHRY and SYGVKD. The CDR3 is made up of 12 amino acids. V was cut by 10 bases and J by 5 bases, with 14 bases left in between. The CDR3 here is CATGETKTEAFF. For the CDR3, the DNA is TGTGCCACAGGGGAAACGAAGACTGAAGCTTTCTTT.

The chain has TRBV24-1 and TRBJ2-2; 8 nucleotides match TRBD1. The CDR3 totals 16 residues. Germline lookup yields CDR1 KGHDR and CDR2 SFDVKD. The ends lost 4 bases at V and 2 bases at J; junction bases unmatched: 5. CDR3: CATSDPDRGNTGELFF. In nucleotides, the CDR3 is TGTGCCACCAGTGACCCAGACAGGGGTAACACCGGGGAGCTGTTTTTT.